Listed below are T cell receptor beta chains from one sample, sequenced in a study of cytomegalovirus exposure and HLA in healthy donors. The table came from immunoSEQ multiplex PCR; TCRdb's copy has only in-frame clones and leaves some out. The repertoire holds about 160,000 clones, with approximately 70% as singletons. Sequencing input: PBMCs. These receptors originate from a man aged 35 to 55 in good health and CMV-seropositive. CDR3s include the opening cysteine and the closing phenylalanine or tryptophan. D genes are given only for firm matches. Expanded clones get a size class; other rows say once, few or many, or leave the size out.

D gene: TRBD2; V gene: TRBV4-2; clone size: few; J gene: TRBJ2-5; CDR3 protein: CASSDIGGEKETQYF; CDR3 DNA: TGTGCCAGCAGCGACATCGGGGGGGAGAAAGAGACCCAGTACTTC
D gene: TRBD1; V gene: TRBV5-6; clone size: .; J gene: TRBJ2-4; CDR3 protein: CASSYGAAGGYLAKNIQYF; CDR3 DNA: TGTGCCAGCAGTTATGGGGCGGCAGGGGGATATCTAGCCAAAAACATTCAGTACTTC
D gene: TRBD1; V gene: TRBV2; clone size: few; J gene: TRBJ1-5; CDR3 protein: CASSQGQNQPQHF; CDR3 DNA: TGTGCCAGCAGCCAGGGACAGAATCAGCCCCAGCATTTT
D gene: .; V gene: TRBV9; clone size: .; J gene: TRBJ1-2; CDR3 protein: CASRAPGGNGYTF; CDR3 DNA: TGTGCCAGCAGGGCCCCTGGGGGCAATGGCTACACCTTC
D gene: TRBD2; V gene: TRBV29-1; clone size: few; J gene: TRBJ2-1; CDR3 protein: CSAPLAGGRNEQFF; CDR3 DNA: TGCAGCGCACCGCTAGCGGGGGGGCGCAATGAGCAGTTCTTC
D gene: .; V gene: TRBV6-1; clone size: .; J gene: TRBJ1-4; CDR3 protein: CASSERSTNEKLFF; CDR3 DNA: TGTGCCAGCAGTGAGCGTTCAACTAATGAAAAACTGTTTTTT
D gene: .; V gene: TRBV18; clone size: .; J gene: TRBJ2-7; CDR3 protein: CASSSGGWFGEQYF; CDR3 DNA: TGTGCCAGCTCCTCCGGGGGTTGGTTCGGGGAGCAGTACTTC
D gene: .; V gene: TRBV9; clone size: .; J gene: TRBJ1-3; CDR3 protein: CASSVGQDYSGNTIYF; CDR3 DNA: TGTGCCAGCAGCGTAGGGCAGGACTACTCTGGAAACACCATATATTTT
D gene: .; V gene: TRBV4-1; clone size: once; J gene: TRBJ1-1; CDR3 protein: CASSSQSVGDQYTFF; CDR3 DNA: TGCGCCAGCAGCTCGCAATCCGTGGGAGACCAGTATACTTTCTTT
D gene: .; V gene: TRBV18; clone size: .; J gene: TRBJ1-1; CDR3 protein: CASSSKTGNTEAFF; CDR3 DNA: TGTGCCAGCTCATCAAAGACAGGGAACACTGAAGCTTTCTTT
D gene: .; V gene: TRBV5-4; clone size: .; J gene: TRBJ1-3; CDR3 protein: CASSPGSHAGGNTIYF; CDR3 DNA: TGTGCCAGCAGCCCTGGATCCCACGCAGGGGGAAACACCATATATTTT
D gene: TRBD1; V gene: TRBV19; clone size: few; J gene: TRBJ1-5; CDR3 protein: CASSVTGGNQPQHF; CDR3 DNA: TGTGCCAGTAGTGTCACAGGGGGCAATCAGCCCCAGCATTTT
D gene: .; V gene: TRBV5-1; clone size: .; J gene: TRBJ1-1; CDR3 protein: CASSLEAGIGTEAFF; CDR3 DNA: TGCGCCAGCAGCTTGGAGGCAGGGATAGGCACTGAAGCTTTCTTT
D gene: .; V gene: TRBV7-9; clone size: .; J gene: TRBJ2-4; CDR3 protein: CASTSGILEVQYF; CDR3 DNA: TGTGCCAGCACCTCTGGGATTTTGGAGGTTCAGTACTTC
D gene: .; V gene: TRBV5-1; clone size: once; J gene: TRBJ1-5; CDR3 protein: CASSLGGGEPQHF; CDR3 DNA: TGCGCCAGCAGCCTGGGGGGGGGTGAGCCCCAGCATTTT
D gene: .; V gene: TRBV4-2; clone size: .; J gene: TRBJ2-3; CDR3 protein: CASSQRVDSLDTQYF; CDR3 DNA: TGTGCCAGCAGCCAAAGGGTGGACAGCCTGGATACGCAGTATTTT
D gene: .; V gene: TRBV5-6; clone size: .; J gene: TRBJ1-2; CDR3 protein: CASSLGGSDGYTF; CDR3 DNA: TGTGCCAGCAGCTTGGGAGGGTCGGATGGCTACACCTTC